The clone carrying this T cell receptor (beta chain) was found once. No antigen is known for it. These data originate in a study of cytomegalovirus exposure and HLA in healthy donors. Study-level results: CMV antigen specificity of three CMV-associated chains was confirmed in vitro. A later analysis linked a missense variant in DCLRE1C to the trimming of TCR beta V and J genes. Sequence variants that were highly shared formed a cluster that was likely a sequencing artifact.

Researchers ran the PCR with 60 Vbeta and 13 Jbeta primers. TCRdb keeps only in-frame clones here, not all; method: immunoSEQ multiplex PCR. The sample shows 100,000 to 150,000 clones, about 82% of them seen only once. Deletions cut 3 bases from V and 11 bases from J, with 16 bases between. The CDR3 is 12 residues long. Germline CDR1 reads GTSNPN; CDR2 reads SVGIG (reference sequence). V and J are TRBV30 and TRBJ1-1, with D unclear. The TCR was taken from a boy aged 5-17 years in good health and CMV-seronegative. The specimen sequenced was PBMCs. For the CDR3, the DNA is TGTGCCTGGAGCCTCGACGGGCGGAGGGCTTTCTTT. Amino acids: CAWSLDGRRAFF.